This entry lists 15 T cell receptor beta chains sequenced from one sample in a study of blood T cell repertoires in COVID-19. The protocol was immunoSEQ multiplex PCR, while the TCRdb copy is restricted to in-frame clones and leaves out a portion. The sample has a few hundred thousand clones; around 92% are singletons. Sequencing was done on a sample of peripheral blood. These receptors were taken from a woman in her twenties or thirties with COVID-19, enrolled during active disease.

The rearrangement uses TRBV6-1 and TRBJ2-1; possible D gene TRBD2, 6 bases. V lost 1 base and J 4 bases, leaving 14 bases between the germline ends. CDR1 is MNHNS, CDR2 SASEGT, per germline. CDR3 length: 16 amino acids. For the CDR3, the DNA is TGTGCCAGCAGTGAAGTATTACTAGCTCCTTACAATGAGCAGTTCTTC. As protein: CASSEVLLAPYNEQFF.

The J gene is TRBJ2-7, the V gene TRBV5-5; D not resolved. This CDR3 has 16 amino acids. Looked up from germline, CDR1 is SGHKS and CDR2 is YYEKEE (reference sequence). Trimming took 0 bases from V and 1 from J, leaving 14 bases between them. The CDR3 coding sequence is TGTGCCAGCAGCTTGGGGAGCAGTCACCAATCCTACGAGCAGTACGTC. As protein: CASSLGSSHQSYEQYV.

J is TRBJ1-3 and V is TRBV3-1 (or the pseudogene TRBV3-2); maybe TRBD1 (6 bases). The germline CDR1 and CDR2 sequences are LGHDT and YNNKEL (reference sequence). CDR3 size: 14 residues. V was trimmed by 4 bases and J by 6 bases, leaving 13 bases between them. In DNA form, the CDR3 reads TGTGCCAGCAGCCCAATGGACAGATTAAACACCATATATTTT. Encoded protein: CASSPMDRLNTIYF.

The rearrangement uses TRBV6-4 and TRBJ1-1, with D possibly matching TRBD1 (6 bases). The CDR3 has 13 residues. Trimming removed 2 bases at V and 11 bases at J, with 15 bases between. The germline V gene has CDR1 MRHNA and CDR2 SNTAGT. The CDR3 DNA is TGTGCCAGCAGTGACCCAGGGACATCCCTGGCTTTCTTT. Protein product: CASSDPGTSLAFF.

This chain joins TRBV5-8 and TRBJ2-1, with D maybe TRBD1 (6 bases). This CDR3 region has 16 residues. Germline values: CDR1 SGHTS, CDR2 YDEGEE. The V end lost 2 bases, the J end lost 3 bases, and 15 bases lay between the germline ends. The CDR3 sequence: CASSLFTGRNYNEQFF. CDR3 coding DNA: TGTGCCAGCAGCTTATTCACAGGGCGAAACTACAATGAGCAGTTCTTC.

Here the CDR3 reads CASSFRVGTGELFF. In DNA form, the CDR3 reads TGCGCCAGCAGCTTCAGGGTAGGCACCGGGGAGCTGTTTTTT. The chain combines TRBV5-1 with TRBJ2-2, with D possibly being TRBD1 (5 bases). Per germline, CDR1 SGHRS and CDR2 YFSETQ. Trimming left V 2 bases short and J 4 bases short, with 9 bases between. The CDR3 loop spans 14 amino acids.

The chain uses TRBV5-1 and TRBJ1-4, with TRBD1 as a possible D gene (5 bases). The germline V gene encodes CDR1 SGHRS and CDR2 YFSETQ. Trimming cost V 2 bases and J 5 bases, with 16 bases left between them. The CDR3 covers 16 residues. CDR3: CASSLDRSPRNEKLFF. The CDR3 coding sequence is TGCGCCAGCAGCTTAGACAGATCGCCAAGGAATGAAAAACTGTTTTTT. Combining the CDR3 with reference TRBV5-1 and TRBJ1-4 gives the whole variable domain KAGVTQTPRYLIKTRGQQVTLSCSPISGHRSVSWYQQTPGQGLQFLFEYFSETQRNKGNFPGRFSGRQFSNSRSEMNVSTLELGDSALYLCASSLDRSPRNEKLFFGSGTQLSVL.

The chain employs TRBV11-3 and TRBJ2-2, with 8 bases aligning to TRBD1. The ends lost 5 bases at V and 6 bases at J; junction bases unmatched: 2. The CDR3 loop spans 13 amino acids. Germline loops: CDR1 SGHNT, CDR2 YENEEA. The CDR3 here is CASSPRGPGELFF. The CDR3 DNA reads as TGTGCCAGCAGCCCCAGGGGGCCCGGGGAGCTGTTTTTT.

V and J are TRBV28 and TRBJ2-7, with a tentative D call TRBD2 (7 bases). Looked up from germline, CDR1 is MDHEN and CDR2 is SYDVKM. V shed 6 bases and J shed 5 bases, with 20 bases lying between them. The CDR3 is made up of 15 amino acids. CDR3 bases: TGTGCCAGCAGAGGGGGAGGGGCAGCGCAGGACGAGCAGTACGTC. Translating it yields CASRGGGAAQDEQYV.

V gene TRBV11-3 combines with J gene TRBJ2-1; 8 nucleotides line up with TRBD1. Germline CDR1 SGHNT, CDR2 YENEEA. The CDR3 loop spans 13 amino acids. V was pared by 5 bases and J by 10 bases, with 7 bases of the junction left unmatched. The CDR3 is CASSLGQGTEQFF. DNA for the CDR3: TGTGCCAGCAGCCTCGGACAGGGAACCGAGCAGTTCTTC. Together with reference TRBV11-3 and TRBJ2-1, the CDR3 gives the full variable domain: EAGVVQSPRYKIIEKKQPVAFWCNPISGHNTLYWYLQNLGQGPELLIRYENEEAVDDSQLPKDRFSAERLKGVDSTLKIQPAELGDSAVYLCASSLGQGTEQFFGPGTRLTVL.

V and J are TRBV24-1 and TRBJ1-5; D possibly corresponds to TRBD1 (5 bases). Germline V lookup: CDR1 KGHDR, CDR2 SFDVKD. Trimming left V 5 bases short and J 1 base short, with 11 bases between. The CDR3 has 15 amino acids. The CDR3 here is CATSGQAGSNQPQHF. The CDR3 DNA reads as TGTGCCACCAGTGGGCAAGCAGGGAGCAATCAGCCCCAGCATTTT.

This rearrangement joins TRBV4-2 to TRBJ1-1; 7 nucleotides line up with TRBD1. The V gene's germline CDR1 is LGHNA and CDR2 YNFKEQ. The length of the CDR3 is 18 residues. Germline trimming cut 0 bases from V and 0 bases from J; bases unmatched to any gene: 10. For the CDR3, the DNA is TGTGCCAGCAGCCAAGAACGACAGGGATTCTCCATGAACACTGAAGCTTTCTTT. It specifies CASSQERQGFSMNTEAFF.

CDR3 DNA: TGCGCCAGCAGCCCCGGGACACAGGAGTGGCTCGCAGCCAAAAACATTCAGTACTTC. It translates to CASSPGTQEWLAAKNIQYF. This rearrangement joins TRBV5-1 to TRBJ2-4, with D perhaps TRBD1 (6 bases). The CDR3 sequence is 19 residues long. Germline V CDR1 and CDR2: SGHRS, YFSETQ. Trimming took 4 bases from V and 0 from J, leaving 23 bases between them.

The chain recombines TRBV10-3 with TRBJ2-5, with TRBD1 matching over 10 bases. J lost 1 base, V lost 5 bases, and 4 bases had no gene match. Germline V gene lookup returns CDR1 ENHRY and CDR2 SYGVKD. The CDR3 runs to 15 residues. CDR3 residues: CAISRQGAAQETQYF. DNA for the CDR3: TGTGCCATCAGTAGACAGGGGGCGGCCCAAGAGACCCAGTACTTC.

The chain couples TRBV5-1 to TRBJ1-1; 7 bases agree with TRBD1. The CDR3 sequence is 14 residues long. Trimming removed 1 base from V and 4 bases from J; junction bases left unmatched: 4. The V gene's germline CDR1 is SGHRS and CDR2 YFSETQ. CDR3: CASSLSQGSTEAFF. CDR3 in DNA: TGCGCCAGCAGCTTGTCACAGGGGAGCACTGAAGCTTTCTTT.